Listed here are 7 T cell receptor beta chains from one sample, sequenced in a study of beta chain features in type 1 diabetes. Expressed TCRB transcripts were sequenced because the isolated RNA had all been reverse transcribed beforehand. Profiling relied on immunoSEQ multiplex PCR, and the TCRdb table lists in-frame clones only, not all of them. Among more than 350,000 clones listed, 10% to 12% were seen once. Sequencing was done on a sample of naive CD4+ T cells from blood. Receptors originate from a woman aged 18-35 years in good health.

This clone was recorded a few times. This rearrangement joins TRBV14 to TRBJ1-2; D might be TRBD1 (5 bases). The CDR3 has 13 amino acids. The germline V and J ends were trimmed by 3 bases and 7 bases, with 12 bases remaining between them. Germline V CDR1 and CDR2: SGHDN, FVKESK. The CDR3 nucleotides read TGTGCCAGCAGCCACTCGGGGACCCCTGGCTACACCTTC. Translation gives CASSHSGTPGYTF.

This rearrangement joins TRBV7-2 to TRBJ2-1; TRBD2 agrees at 8 bases. V was clipped by 4 bases and J by 4 bases; unmatched bases: 6. CDR3 length: 15 amino acids. Germline loops: CDR1 SGHTA, CDR2 FQGNSA. CDR3: CASSSARGGYNEQFF. DNA for the CDR3: TGTGCCAGCAGCTCCGCACGGGGGGGTTACAATGAGCAGTTCTTC.

This sequence joins TRBV5-1 and TRBJ2-1; 8 positions match TRBD1. Germline CDR1 reads SGHRS; CDR2 reads YFSETQ. This CDR3 contains 13 residues. Unmatched junction bases numbered 5, after V lost 3 bases and J lost 9 bases. The CDR3: CASSYGQGSEQFF. Written as DNA, the CDR3 is TGCGCCAGCAGCTATGGACAGGGTAGTGAGCAGTTCTTC.

This clone turned up a few times. The J gene is TRBJ2-7, the V gene TRBV27; 7 nucleotides agree with TRBD2. The CDR3 has 15 amino acids. CDR1 and CDR2 (germline): MNHEY, SMNVEV (reference sequence). With V trimmed by 3 bases and J by 2 bases, 7 bases remained unmatched. CDR3 sequence: CASSLGRDPPYEQYV. The CDR3 nucleotides read TGTGCCAGCAGTTTGGGGAGGGATCCTCCCTACGAGCAGTACGTC.

The chain recombines TRBV4-2 with TRBJ2-6; D might be TRBD1 or TRBD2, each matching 6 bases. Germline V gives CDR1 LGHNA, CDR2 YNFKEQ. The germline V and J ends were trimmed by 4 bases and 3 bases, with 22 bases remaining between them. The CDR3 totals 19 residues. CDR3 loop: CASSPALWGASGGANVLTF. The CDR3 coding sequence is TGTGCCAGCAGCCCCGCACTGTGGGGGGCTTCTGGTGGGGCCAACGTCCTGACTTTC.

The rearrangement links TRBV5-1 to TRBJ2-4; D remains ambiguous. Germline V CDR1 and CDR2: SGHRS, YFSETQ. With 0 bases removed from V and 5 bases from J, the gap between germline ends came to 9 bases. The CDR3 runs 14 residues. The CDR3 region has the DNA TGCGCCAGCAGCTTGGAGACAAGAGAAAACATTCAGTACTTC. This gives the protein CASSLETRENIQYF.

This clone has more than one count but fewer than ten. The V call is TRBV28, the J call TRBJ1-5; no reliable D call. This CDR3 is 12 amino acids long. Germline CDR1 MDHEN, CDR2 SYDVKM. Between the trimmed V and J ends, which lost 4 bases and 8 bases, there was a span of 9 bases. The CDR3 coding sequence is TGTGCCAGCAGTTCATTAGGAGAGCCCCAGCATTTT. As protein: CASSSLGEPQHF.